This T cell receptor beta chain was observed in a study of shared clonotypes between healthy human individuals. In germline, CDR1 is ENHRY, CDR2 SYGVKD. The CDR3 covers 15 residues. The V gene end was trimmed by 5 bases and the J gene end by 1 base; junction bases not matched to a gene: 4. Sequenced by immunoSEQ multiplex PCR; TCRdb stores in-frame clones only, minus some. The table shows about 1 million clones, with more than 65% occurring only once. Adult donors, all healthy and HIV-negative, had no recent acute infections or vaccinations. Sequencing was done on a sample of memory CD4+ T cells sorted from blood. Described subset: CD45RA-negative fraction. The receptor comes from a man in his late teens or twenties in good health. The chain combines TRBV10-3 with TRBJ2-1; 8 bases align to TRBD2. CDR3 in DNA: TGTGCCATCAGTAGCGGGAGACGGTCCTACAATGAGCAGTTCTTC. This translates into CAISSGRRSYNEQFF.